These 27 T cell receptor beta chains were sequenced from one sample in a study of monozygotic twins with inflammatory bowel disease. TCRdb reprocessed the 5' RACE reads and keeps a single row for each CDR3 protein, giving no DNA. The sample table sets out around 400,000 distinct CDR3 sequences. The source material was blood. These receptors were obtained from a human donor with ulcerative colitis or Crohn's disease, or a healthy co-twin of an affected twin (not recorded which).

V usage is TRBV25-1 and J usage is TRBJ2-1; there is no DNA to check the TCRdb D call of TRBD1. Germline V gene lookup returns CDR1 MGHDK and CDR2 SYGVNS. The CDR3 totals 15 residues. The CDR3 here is CASSRTGMPYNEQFF.

This CDR3 reads CAWTSSDRRGNTIYF. This rearrangement joins TRBV30 to TRBJ1-3; the D call from TCRdb, TRBD1, cannot be confirmed without DNA. The CDR3 is 15 amino acids. The germline V gene has CDR1 GTSNPN and CDR2 SVGIG (reference sequence).

The CDR3 sequence is CASSRDANNSPPHF. The chain links TRBV5-6 to TRBJ1-6; the D call of TRBD1 rests on TCRdb alone, since no DNA is present to check it. The CDR3 covers 14 residues. The germline V gene has CDR1 SGHDT and CDR2 YYEEEE.

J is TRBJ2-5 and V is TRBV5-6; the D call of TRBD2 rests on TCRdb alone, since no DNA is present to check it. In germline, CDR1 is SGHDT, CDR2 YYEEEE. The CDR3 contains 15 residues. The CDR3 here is CASSLESGGRETQYF. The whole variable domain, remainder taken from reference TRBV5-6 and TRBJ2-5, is DAGVTQSPTHLIKTRGQQVTLRCSPKSGHDTVSWYQQALGQGPQFIFQYYEEEERQRGNFPDRFSGHQFPNYSSELNVNALLLGDSALYLCASSLESGGRETQYFGPGTRLLVL.

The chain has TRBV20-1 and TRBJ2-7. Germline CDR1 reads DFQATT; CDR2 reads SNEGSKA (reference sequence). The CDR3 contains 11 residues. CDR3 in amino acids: CSAKRTTEQYF.

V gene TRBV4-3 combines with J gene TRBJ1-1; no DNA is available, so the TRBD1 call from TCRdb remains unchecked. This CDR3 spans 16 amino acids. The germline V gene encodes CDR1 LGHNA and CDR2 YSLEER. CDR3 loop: CASSQVPGGRNTEAFF.

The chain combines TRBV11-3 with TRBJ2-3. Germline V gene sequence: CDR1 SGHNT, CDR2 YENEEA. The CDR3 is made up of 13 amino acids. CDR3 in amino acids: CASSPSRTDTQYF.

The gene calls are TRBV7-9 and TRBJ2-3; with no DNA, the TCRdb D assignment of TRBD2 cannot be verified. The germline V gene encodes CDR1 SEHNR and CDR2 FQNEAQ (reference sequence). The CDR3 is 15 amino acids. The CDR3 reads CASSSGTSGSDTQYF.

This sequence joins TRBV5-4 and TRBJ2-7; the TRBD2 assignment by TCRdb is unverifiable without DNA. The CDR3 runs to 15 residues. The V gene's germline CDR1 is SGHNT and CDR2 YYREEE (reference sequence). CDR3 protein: CASSLAGALDYEQYF.

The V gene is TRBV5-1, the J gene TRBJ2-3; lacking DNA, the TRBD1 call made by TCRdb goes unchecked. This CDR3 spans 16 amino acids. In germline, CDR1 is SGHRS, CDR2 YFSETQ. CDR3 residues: CASSLYGQGWTDTQYF.

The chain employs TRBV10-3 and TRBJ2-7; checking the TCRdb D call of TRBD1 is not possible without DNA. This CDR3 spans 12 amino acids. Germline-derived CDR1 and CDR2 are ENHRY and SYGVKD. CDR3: CAIAGTQSEQYF.

CDR3 amino acids: CASSQELAGGRRLDTGELFF. The J gene is TRBJ2-2, the V gene TRBV4-3; TCRdb calls TRBD2, which cannot be checked without DNA. Germline V gene sequence: CDR1 LGHNA, CDR2 YSLEER. The CDR3 extends over 20 amino acids.

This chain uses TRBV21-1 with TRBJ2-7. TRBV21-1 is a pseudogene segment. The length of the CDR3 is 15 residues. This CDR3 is CASSKESTVTYEQYF.

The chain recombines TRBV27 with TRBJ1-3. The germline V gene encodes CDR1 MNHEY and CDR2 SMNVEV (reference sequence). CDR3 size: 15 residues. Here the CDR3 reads CASSPIDGSGNTIYF.

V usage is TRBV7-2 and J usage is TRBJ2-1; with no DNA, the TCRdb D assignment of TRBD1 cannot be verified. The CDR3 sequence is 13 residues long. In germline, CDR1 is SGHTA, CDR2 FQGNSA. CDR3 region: CASSLGQGFEQFF.

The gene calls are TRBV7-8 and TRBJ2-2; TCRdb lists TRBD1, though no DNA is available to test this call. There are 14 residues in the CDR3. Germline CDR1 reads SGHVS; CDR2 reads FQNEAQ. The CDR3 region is CASSKRTVTGELFF.

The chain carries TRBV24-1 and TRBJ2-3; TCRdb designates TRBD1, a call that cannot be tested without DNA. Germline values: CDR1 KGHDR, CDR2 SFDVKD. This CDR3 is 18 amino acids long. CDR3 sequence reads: CATSDPGTGGFEADTQYF.

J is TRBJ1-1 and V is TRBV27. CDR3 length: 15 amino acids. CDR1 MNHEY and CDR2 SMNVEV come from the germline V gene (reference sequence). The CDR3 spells CASSPRGTSNTEAFF.

The CDR3 loop is CASSSYTGGAENEQFF. The chain joins TRBV27 to TRBJ2-1; TCRdb's D call of TRBD1 is untestable without DNA. The V gene's germline CDR1 is MNHEY and CDR2 SMNVEV (reference sequence). The CDR3 covers 16 residues.

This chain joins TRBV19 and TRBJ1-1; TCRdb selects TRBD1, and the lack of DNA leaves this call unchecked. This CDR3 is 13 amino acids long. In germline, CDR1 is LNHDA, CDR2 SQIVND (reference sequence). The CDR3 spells CASSSTGVGWGFF.

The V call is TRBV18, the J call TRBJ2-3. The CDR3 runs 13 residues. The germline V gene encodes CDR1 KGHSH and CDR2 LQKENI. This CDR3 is CASSPQGVDTQYF.

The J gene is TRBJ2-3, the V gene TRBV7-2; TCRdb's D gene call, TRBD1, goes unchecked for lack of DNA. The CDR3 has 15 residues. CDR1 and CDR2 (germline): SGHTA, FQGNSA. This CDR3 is CASSLGETPGDTQYF.

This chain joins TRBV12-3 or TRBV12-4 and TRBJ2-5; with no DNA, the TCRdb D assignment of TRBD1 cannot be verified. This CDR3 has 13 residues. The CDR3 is CASTPPGGETQYF.

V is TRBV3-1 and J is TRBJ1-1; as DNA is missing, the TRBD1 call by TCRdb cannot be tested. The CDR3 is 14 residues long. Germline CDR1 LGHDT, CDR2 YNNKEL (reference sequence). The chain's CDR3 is CASSPTGGGTEAFF. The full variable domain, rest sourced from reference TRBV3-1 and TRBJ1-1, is DTAVSQTPKYLVTQMGNDKSIKCEQNLGHDTMYWYKQDSKKFLKIMFSYNNKELIINETVPNRFSPKSPDKAHLNLHINSLELGDSAVYFCASSPTGGGTEAFFGQGTRLTVV.

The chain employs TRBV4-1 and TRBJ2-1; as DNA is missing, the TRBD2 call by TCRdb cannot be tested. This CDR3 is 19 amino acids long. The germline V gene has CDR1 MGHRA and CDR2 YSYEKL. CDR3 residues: CASSQTSPLAGGSLNEQFF.

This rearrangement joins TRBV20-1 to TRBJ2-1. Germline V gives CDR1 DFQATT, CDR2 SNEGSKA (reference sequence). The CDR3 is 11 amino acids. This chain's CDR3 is CSGLGRDEQFF.

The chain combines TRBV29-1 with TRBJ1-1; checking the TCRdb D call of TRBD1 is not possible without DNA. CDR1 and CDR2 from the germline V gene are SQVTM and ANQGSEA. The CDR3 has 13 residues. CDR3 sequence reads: CSVSQGAATEAFF. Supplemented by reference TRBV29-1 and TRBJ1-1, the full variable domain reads SAVISQKPSRDICQRGTSLTIQCQVDSQVTMMFWYRQQPGQSLTLIATANQGSEATYESGFVIDKFPISRPNLTFSTLTVSNMSPEDSSIYLCSVSQGAATEAFFGQGTRLTVV.